Sequencing of this T cell receptor (beta chain) was carried out in a study of blood T cell repertoires in COVID-19. About the study: Acute and convalescent COVID-19 specimens originated in the United States, Italy and Spain. Nucleic acid was either cDNA or gDNA, and it came from T cells, B-cell-depleted T cells, or PBMCs.

In the authors' workflow: Scientists estimated how many nucleated cells there were by amplifying reference gene primers. Data came from immunoSEQ multiplex PCR; TCRdb stores just in-frame clones and leaves some out. The DNA was the basis for D and trimming; V, J and clone size are from that table. The sample has some 45,000 clones, about 90% seen once. The V and J ends lost 3 bases and 4 bases respectively, with 13 bases between them. Per the germline V gene, CDR1 is GTSNPN and CDR2 is SVGIG (reference sequence). CDR3 length: 14 residues. This sequence originates from a man aged 70 or older with active COVID-19. The chain recombines TRBV30 with TRBJ1-3, with D unclear. The sequencing input was peripheral blood. CDR3 residues: CAWSQGGPGNTIYF. The CDR3 region has the DNA TGTGCCTGGAGCCAAGGAGGGCCAGGAAACACCATATATTTT. The full variable domain, with the rest looked up from reference TRBV30 and TRBJ1-3, is SQTIHQWPATLVQPVGSPLSLECTVEGTSNPNLYWYRQAAGRGLQLLFYSVGIGQISSEVPQNLSASRPQDRQFILSSKKLLLSDSGFYLCAWSQGGPGNTIYFGEGSWLTVV.